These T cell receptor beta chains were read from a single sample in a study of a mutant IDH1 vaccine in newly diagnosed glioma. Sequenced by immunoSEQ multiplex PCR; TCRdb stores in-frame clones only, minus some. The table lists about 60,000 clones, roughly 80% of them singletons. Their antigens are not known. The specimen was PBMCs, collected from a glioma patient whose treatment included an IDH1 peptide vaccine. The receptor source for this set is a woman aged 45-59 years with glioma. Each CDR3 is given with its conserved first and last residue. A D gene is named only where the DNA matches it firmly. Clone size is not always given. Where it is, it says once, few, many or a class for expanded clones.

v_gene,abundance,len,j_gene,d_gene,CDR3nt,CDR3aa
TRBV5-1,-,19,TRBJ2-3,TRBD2,TGCGCCAGCAGCTTGGCGTCGGGGGGTCTAGCGCTTACCTCCGATACGCAGTATTTT,CASSLASGGLALTSDTQYF
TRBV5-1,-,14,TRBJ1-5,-,TGCGCCAGCAGCCCAGGGGATACCAATCAGCCCCAGCATTTT,CASSPGDTNQPQHF
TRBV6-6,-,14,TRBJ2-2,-,TGTGCCAGCAGTTCCACGACAGGCACCGGGGAGCTGTTTTTT,CASSSTTGTGELFF
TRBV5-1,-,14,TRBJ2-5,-,TGCGCCAGCAGCTTCACTGGGGTGGGCGAGACCCAGTACTTC,CASSFTGVGETQYF
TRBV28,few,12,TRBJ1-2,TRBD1,TGTGCCAGCAGGGACAGGGAAGACAGCTACACCTTC,CASRDREDSYTF
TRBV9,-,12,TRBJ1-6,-,TGTGCCAGCAGCGTAAATAATTCACCCCTCCACTTT,CASSVNNSPLHF
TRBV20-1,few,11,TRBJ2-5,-,TGCAGTGCTATCGACGGAGAGACCCAGTACTTC,CSAIDGETQYF
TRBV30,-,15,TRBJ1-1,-,TGTGCCTGGAGTCTAACAGGAGACAAGAACACTGAAGCTTTCTTT,CAWSLTGDKNTEAFF
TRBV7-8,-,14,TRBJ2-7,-,TGTGCCAGCAGCCCTCTCCCAGGACCCTACGAGCAGTACTTC,CASSPLPGPYEQYF
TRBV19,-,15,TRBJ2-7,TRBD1,TGTGCCAGTAGTATGGGGACAGGGGCTGGGTACGAGCAGTACTTC,CASSMGTGAGYEQYF
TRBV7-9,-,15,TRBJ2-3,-,TGTGCCAGCAGACTCGTGGAGGGGTCTCGTGATACGCAGTATTTT,CASRLVEGSRDTQYF
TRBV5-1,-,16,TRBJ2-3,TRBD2,TGCGCCAGCAGCTTCGGACTAGCGGGGGGCACAGATACGCAGTATTTT,CASSFGLAGGTDTQYF
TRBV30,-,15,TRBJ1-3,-,TGTGCCTGGACGAGAGACAGGCGGTCTGGAAACACCATATATTTT,CAWTRDRRSGNTIYF
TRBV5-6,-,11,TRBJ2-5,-,TGTGCCAGCAGCCTTCAAGAGACCCAGTACTTC,CASSLQETQYF
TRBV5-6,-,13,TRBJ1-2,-,TGTGCCAGCAGCTTGGAGGTAAACTATGGCTACACCTTC,CASSLEVNYGYTF
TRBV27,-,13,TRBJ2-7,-,TGTGCCAGCAGTTTAGGGGGCAATACGCCTTGGCGATTC,CASSLGGNTPWRF
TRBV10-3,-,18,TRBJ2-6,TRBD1,TGTGCCATCAGTGACCCGGACAGGGGGCCATCTGGGGCCAACGTCCTGACTTTC,CAISDPDRGPSGANVLTF
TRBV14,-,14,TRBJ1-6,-,TGTGCCAGCAGCCCCACCGACTGGGATTCACCCCTCCACTTT,CASSPTDWDSPLHF
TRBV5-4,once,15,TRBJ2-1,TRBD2,TGTGCCAGCAGCTTGGCCAGCGGGGGGGGCAATGAGCAGTTCTTC,CASSLASGGGNEQFF
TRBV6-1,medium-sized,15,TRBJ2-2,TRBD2,TGTGCCAGCACCCGACTAGCGGGCGACACCGGGGAGCTGTTTTTT,CASTRLAGDTGELFF
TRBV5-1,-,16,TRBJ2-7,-,TGCGCCAGCAGCTTGAGGGCGGGGGCGGTCTCCTACGAGCAGTACTTC,CASSLRAGAVSYEQYF
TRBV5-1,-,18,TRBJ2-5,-,TGCGCCAGCGGATTAGGAGAATACAGGGCCGGATGCGAAGAGACCCAGTACTTC,CASGLGEYRAGCEETQYF
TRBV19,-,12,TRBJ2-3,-,TGTGCCAGTAGTATCGGGACAGATACGCAGTATTTT,CASSIGTDTQYF
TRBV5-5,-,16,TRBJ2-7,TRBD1,TGTGCCAGCAGCTTGGACTATGGGACAGGGGTCTACGAGCAGTACTTC,CASSLDYGTGVYEQYF
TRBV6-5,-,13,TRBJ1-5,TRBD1,TGTGCCAGCCGACAGGGTAGCAATCAGCCCCAGCATTTT,CASRQGSNQPQHF
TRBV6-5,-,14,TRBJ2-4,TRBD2,TGTGCCAGCAGCTCCTACGGGGGGGAAAACATTCAGTACTTC,CASSSYGGENIQYF
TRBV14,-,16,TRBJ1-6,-,TGTGCCAGCAGCCAAGGCGGGAGCTCCTATAATTCACCCCTCCACTTT,CASSQGGSSYNSPLHF
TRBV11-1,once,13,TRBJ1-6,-,TGTGCCAGCAGCCTGGACGATCGCGGGCGCCTCCACTTT,CASSLDDRGRLHF
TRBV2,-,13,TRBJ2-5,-,TGTGCCAGCAGTGAAGCGCGGGGAGAGACCCAGTACTTC,CASSEARGETQYF
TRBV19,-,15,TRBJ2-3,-,TGTGCCAGTAGTATAGGTGATACAGGGACAGATACGCAGTATTTT,CASSIGDTGTDTQYF
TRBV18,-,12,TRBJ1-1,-,TGTGCCAGCTCACCAGAGAGCACTGAAGCTTTCTTT,CASSPESTEAFF
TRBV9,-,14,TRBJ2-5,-,TGTGCCAGCAGCGTAGGGTCGGTGAGGGAGACCCAGTACTTC,CASSVGSVRETQYF
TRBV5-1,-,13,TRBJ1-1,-,TGCGCCAGTCGGACAGCGATGAACACTGAAGCTTTCTTT,CASRTAMNTEAFF
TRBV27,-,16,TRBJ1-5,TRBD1,TGTGCCAGCAGTTCGGACAGGGAGTATAGCAATCAGCCCCAGCATTTT,CASSSDREYSNQPQHF
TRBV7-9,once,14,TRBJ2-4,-,TGTGCCAGCAGCTCTGGAGATGCCAAAAACATTCAGTACTTC,CASSSGDAKNIQYF
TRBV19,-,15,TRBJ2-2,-,TGTGCCAGTAGTATTGGAGGGACAAACACCGGGGAGCTGTTTTTT,CASSIGGTNTGELFF
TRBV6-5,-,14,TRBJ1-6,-,TGTGCCAGCAGTTACCTGGACATTAATTCACCCCTCCACTTT,CASSYLDINSPLHF
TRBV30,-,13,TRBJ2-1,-,TGTGCCTGGAGTATAACAGAGGACAATGAGCAGTTCTTC,CAWSITEDNEQFF
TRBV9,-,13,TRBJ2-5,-,TGTGCCAGCAGCGTAGCGGGGCAAGAGACCCAGTACTTC,CASSVAGQETQYF
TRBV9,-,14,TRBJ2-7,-,TGTGCCAGCAGCATCGGACAGAGCTCCTACGAGCAGTACTTC,CASSIGQSSYEQYF
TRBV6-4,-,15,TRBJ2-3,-,TGTGCCAGCAGTGACTCGTCAGGGGCAGCAGATACGCAGTATTTT,CASSDSSGAADTQYF
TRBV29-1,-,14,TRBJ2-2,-,TGCAGCGTTGATTCCGGGACCTCTAGGGGGGAGCTGTTTTTT,CSVDSGTSRGELFF
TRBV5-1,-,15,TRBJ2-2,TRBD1,TGCGCCAGCAGCCTGGACAGGGTGGAGAACGGGGAGCTGTTTTTT,CASSLDRVENGELFF
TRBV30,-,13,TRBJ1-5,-,TGTGCCTGGGAGAAGGGAGGGGGGCAGCCCCAGCATTTT,CAWEKGGGQPQHF
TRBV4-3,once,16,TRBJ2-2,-,TGCGCCAGCAGCCAAGATCGCAAAGGGAACACCGGGGAGCTGTTTTTT,CASSQDRKGNTGELFF
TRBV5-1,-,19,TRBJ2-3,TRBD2,TGCGCCAGCAGCCGTCGGGGGACTAGCGGGGGTGTTTTCACAGATACGCAGTATTTT,CASSRRGTSGGVFTDTQYF
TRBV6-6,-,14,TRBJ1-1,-,TGTGCCAGCAGACAGGACCCTATGAACACTGAAGCTTTCTTT,CASRQDPMNTEAFF
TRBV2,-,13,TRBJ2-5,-,TGTGCCAGCAACCGGTTAGGGCAAGAGACCCAGTACTTC,CASNRLGQETQYF